This T cell receptor (beta chain) was sequenced in a study of long-term antiretroviral therapy in people with HIV. Study-wide findings and caveats: Samples were collected from 2004 to 2017 under possibly less effective ART regimens.

Every one of the donors gave at least one pre-ART PBMC sample and at least two post-ART PBMC samples. Treatment of all HIV participants took place in the United States. Concerning this clone: Its antigen is currently unknown.

immunoSEQ v3.0 was run at survey level. Clones were read by immunoSEQ multiplex PCR, and TCRdb kept only the in-frame ones, dropping some. The sample shows tens of thousands of clones, around 88% of them seen only once. In germline, CDR1 is SGHRS, CDR2 YFSETQ. The V and J ends lost 4 bases and 5 bases, in that order; junction bases with no gene match: 7. This CDR3 is 14 amino acids long. This TCR derives from a man aged 25-40 years with HIV. This specimen consisted of unsorted PBMCs, obtained more than 4.3 years after starting antiretroviral therapy. The chain couples TRBV5-1 to TRBJ2-7; 9 bases match TRBD2. CDR3 coding DNA: TGCGCCAGCAGCCGTGTAGCGGGAGCCGACGAGCAGTACTTC. Its protein product is CASSRVAGADEQYF.